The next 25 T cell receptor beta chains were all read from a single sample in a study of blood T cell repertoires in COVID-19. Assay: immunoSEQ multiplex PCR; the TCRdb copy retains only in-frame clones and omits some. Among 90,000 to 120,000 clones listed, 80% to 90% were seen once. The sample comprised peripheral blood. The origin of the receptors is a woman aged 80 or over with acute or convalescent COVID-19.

Here the CDR3 reads CASSWGTGGENTGELFF. CDR3 DNA sequence: TGTGCCAGCAGCTGGGGAACAGGGGGAGAGAACACCGGGGAGCTGTTTTTT. The chain couples TRBV11-2 to TRBJ2-2; 8 bases are a match to TRBD1. Losses at the gene ends were 4 bases for V and 1 base for J; bases not matched to a gene: 8. Germline V gene lookup returns CDR1 SGHAT and CDR2 FQNNGV. CDR3 size: 17 residues.

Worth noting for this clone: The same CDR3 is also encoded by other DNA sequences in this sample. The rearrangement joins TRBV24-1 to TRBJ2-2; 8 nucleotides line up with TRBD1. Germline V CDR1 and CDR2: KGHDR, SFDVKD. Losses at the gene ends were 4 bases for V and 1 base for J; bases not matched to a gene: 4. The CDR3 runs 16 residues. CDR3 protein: CATSDPGTGNTGELFF. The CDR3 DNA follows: TGTGCCACCAGTGACCCCGGGACAGGGAACACCGGGGAGCTGTTTTTT.

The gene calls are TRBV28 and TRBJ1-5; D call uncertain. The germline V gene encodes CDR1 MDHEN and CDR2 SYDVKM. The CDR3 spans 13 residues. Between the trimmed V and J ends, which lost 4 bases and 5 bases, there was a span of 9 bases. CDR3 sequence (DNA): TGTGCCAGCAGTTCCGGGGAGGATCAGCCCCAGCATTTT. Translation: CASSSGEDQPQHF.

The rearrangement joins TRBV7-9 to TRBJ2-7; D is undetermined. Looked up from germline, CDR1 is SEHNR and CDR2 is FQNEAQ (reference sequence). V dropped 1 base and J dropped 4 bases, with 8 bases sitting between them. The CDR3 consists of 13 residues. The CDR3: CASSLGPGYEQYF. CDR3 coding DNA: TGTGCCAGCAGCTTAGGTCCCGGGTACGAGCAGTACTTC.

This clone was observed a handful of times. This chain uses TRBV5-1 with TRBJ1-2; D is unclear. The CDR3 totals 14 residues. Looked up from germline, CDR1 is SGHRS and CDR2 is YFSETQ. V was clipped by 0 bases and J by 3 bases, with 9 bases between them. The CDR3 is CASSLGTADYGYTF. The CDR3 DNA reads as TGCGCCAGCAGCTTGGGCACCGCGGACTATGGCTACACCTTC.

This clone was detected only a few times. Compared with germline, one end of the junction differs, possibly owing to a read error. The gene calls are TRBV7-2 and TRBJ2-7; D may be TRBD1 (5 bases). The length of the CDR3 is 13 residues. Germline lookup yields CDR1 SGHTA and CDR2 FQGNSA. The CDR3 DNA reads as TGTGCGAGCAGAACGTCAGGGACCTACGAGCAGTACTTC. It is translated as CASRTSGTYEQYF.

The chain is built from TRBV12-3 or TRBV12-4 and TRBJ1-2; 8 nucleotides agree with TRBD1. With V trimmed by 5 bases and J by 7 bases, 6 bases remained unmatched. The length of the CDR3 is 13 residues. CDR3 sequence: CASSRIRGPGYTF. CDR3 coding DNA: TGTGCCAGCAGTCGAATCAGGGGGCCTGGCTACACCTTC.

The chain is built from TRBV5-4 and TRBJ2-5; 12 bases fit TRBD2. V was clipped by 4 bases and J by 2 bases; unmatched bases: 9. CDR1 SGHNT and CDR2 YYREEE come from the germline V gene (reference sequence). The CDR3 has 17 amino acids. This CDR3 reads CASSQTSSGGGQETQYF. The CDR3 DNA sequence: TGTGCCAGCAGCCAAACCTCTAGCGGGGGGGGTCAAGAGACCCAGTACTTC.

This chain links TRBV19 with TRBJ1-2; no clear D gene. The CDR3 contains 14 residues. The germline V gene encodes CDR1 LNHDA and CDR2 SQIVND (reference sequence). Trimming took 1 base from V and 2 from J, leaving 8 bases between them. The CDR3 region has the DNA TGTGCCAGTAGTATAGGGCTGAACAACTATGGCTACACCTTC. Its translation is CASSIGLNNYGYTF.

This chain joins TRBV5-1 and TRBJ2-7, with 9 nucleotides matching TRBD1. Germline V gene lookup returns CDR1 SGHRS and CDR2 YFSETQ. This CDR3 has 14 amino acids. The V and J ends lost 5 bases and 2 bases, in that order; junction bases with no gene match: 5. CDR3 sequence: CASSKQGATYEQYF. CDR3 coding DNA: TGCGCCAGCAGTAAACAGGGGGCCACCTACGAGCAGTACTTC.

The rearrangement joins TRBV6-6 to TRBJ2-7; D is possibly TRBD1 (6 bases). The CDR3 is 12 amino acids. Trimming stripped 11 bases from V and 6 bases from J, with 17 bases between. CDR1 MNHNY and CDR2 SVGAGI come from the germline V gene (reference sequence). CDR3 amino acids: CAGGQGPAEQYF. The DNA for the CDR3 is TGTGCCGGAGGTCAGGGGCCGGCCGAGCAGTACTTC.

The CDR3 region has the DNA TGTGCCAGCAGCAAAGACACCGACAGAGATACGCAGTATTTT. Translation: CASSKDTDRDTQYF. The chain has TRBV21-1 and TRBJ2-3; the DNA was not compared with TRBD1, the D call given in the table. TRBV21-1 is annotated as a pseudogene. This CDR3 region has 14 residues.

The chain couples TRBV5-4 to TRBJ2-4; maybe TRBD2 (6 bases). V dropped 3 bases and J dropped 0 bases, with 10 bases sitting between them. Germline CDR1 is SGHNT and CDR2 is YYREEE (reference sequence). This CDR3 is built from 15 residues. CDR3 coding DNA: TGTGCCAGCAGCTCGGGAGCGCTAGCCAAAAACATTCAGTACTTC. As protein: CASSSGALAKNIQYF.

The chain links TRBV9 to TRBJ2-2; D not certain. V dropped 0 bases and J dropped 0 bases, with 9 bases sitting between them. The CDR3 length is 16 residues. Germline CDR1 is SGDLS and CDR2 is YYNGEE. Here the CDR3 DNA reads TGTGCCAGCAGCGTAGATGTTTCTCCGAACACCGGGGAGCTGTTTTTT. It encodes CASSVDVSPNTGELFF.

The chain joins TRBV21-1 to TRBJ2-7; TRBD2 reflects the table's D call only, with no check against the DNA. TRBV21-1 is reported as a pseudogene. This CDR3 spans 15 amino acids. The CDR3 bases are TGTGCCAGCAACAAAGCGGGACGGAGGGTCCACGAGCAGTACTTC. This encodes CASNKAGRRVHEQYF.

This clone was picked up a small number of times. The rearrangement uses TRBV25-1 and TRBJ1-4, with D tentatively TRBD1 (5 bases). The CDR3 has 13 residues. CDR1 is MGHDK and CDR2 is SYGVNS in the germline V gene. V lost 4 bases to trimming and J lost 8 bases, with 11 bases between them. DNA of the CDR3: TGTGCCAGCAGTGGGGTTGGGGCAGAAAAACTGTTTTTT. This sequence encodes CASSGVGAEKLFF.

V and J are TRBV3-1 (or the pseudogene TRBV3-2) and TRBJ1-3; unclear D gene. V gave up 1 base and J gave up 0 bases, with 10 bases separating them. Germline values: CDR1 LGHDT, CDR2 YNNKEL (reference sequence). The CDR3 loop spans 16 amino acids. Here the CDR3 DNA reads TGTGCCAGCAGCCAAGGGCCCCGATCCTCTGGAAACACCATATATTTT. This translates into CASSQGPRSSGNTIYF.

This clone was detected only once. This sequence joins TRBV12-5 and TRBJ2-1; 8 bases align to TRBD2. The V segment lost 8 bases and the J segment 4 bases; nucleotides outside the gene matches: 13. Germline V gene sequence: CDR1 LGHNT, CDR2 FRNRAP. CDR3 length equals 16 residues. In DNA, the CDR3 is TGTGCTAGTCTCCAGAGACCGGGACTAGGGTACAATGAGCAGTTCTTC. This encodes CASLQRPGLGYNEQFF.

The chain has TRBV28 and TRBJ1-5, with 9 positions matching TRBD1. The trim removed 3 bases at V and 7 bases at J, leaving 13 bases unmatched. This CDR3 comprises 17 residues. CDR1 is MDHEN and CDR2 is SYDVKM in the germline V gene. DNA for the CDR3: TGTGCCAGCAGTTTTCTATCTGGGACAGGGAAAATACAGCCCCAGCATTTT. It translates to CASSFLSGTGKIQPQHF.

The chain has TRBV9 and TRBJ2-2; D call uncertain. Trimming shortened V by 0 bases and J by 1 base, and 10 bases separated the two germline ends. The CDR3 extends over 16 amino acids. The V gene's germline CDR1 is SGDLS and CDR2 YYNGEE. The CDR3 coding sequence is TGTGCCAGCAGCGTAGGTATTAGTATGAACACCGGGGAGCTGTTTTTT. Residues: CASSVGISMNTGELFF. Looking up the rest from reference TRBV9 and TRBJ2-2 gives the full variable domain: DSGVTQTPKHLITATGQRVTLRCSPRSGDLSVYWYQQSLDQGLQFLIQYYNGEERAKGNILERFSAQQFPDLHSELNLSSLELGDSALYFCASSVGISMNTGELFFGEGSRLTVL.

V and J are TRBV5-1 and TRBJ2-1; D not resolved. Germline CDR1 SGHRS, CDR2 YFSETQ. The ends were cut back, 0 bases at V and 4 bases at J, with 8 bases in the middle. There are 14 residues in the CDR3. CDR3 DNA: TGCGCCAGCAGCTTGGATCCTAGTTACAATGAGCAGTTCTTC. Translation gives CASSLDPSYNEQFF.

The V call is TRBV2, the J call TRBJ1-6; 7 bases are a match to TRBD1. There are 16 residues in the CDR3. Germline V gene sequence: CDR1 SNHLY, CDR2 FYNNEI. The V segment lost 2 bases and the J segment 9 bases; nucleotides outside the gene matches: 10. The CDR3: CASSELSGTVGSPLHF. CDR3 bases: TGTGCCAGCAGTGAACTATCCGGGACAGTAGGTTCACCCCTCCACTTT.

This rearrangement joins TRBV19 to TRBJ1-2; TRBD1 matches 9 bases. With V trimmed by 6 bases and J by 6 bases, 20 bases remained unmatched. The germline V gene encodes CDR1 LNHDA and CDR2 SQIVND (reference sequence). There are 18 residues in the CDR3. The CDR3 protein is CASRSGQGFSPLVNGYTF. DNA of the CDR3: TGTGCCAGTAGATCGGGACAGGGTTTCTCCCCTCTAGTGAATGGCTACACCTTC.

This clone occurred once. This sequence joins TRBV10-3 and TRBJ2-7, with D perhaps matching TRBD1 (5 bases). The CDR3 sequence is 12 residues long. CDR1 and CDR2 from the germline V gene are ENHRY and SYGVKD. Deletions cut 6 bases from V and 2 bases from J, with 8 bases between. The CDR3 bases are TGTGCCATCAGCGACAGTACCTACGAGCAGTACTTC. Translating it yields CAISDSTYEQYF.

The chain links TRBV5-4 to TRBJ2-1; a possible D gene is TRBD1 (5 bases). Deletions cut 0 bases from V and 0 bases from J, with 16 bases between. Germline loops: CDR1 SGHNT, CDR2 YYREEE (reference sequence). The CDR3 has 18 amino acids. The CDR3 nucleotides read TGTGCCAGCAGCTTGGCCTTAAGGACAACAGACTCCTACAATGAGCAGTTCTTC. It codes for CASSLALRTTDSYNEQFF. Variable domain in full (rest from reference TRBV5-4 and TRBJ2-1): ETGVTQSPTHLIKTRGQQVTLRCSSQSGHNTVSWYQQALGQGPQFIFQYYREEENGRGNFPPRFSGLQFPNYSSELNVNALELDDSALYLCASSLALRTTDSYNEQFFGPGTRLTVL.